This T cell receptor (beta chain) was identified during a study of T cells expressing NK-cell markers. Across the study: All TCR beta repertoires analysed originated from sorted CD3+CD56+NKG2C+, CD3+CD56+NKG2C- and CD3+CD56-NKG2C+ T cells. Regarding the study as a whole: These clonotypes also led the CD3+CD56-NKG2C+ fraction in a handful of donors.

TCR beta libraries carry UMIs added by 5'RACE template switching. TCRdb reprocessed the 5' RACE reads and stores each CDR3 protein as one record, lacking DNA. Here the sample table reports some 600,000 distinct CDR3 sequences. Looked up from germline, CDR1 is PRHDT and CDR2 is FYEKMQ (reference sequence). CDR3 length: 15 residues. In the case of this clonotype: Its antigen is undetermined.

The specimen was blood T cells: a sorted CD56 or NKG2C T cell subset, CD4+ or CD8+ T cells, or bulk PBMC T cells (not recorded which). This clonotype was sampled from a man younger than 35 in good health. This chain joins TRBV13 and TRBJ1-5. CDR3 protein: CASSSSWKGNQPQHF.